This T cell receptor beta chain was sequenced in a study of T cell responses to AZD1222 COVID-19 vaccine (dated by TCRdb to about 2021). Some background on the complete study: TCR sequencing was performed for about 250 trial participants, of whom roughly 200 were given two doses of AZD1222 and some 26 were given two doses of MenACWY control vaccine. Trial participants were enrolled by age into 18-55, 56-69 and 70-plus year subgroups, with roughly 160, 29 and 62 TCR-sequenced participants respectively. Broad study findings and their caveats: In the small 56-69-year group, the increase in depth fell short of significance, most likely because of low power. The whole spike protein was spanned by vaccine-associated CD4 TCRs, and dominant responses were seen in regions 160-218 and 743-854. Reportedly, almost half of the unique spike-specific TCRs recognized epitopes lying outside the regions that are mutated in the B.1.351 and B.1.1.7 variants. Only five to seven AZD1222 recipients were SARS-CoV-2 seropositive at baseline, limiting conclusions about previously exposed vaccinees. Because no day 14 peak-response samples were available, repertoires were characterized only after the peak T cell response. Participants were mostly white British and included more females than males, and it was suggested by the authors that clonal diversity may have been underestimated. After two AZD1222 doses, spike-specific TCR breadth and depth were significantly higher than at day 0 and than in MenACWY recipients.

Comment on this clone: It lacks a known antigen. No clone much larger than this one lies a single base away; base qualities are absent.

The CDR3 regions of human TCRbeta chains were analyzed by immunosequencing. As for the authors' bioinformatics: Repertoire TCRs were checked for matches against a reference library of SARS-CoV-2-specific TCRs that had been generated using the MIRA antigen-specificity platform. Breadth was defined as the fraction of unique TCRs that were SARS-CoV-2-associated, and depth was defined as the fraction of total T cells that were SARS-CoV-2-associated. Using the MIRA data, each spike-specific TCR was assigned both to the spike region to which the TCR was reactive and to a CD4 or CD8 class. Log10-transformed breadth and depth values were compared by one-way ANOVA with Sidak's multiple comparisons tests. TCRdb re-hosts the immuneACCESS table, in-frame sequences only. Its copies lack some clones; in the studies checked, an unresolved V gene accounts for under half of them, and the cause for the rest is not known. D and trimming were read from the DNA, whereas the V and J calls and clone size are those reported in that table. In all, the sample holds approximately 120,000 clones, and about 89% of those were seen once. 9.5% of the sample lies in the top ten.

The sample's time point, from its label and the paper: about 28 days (+/-7) after the second vaccine dose. AZD1222 recipients with second doses at about 4 weeks or about 12 weeks were pooled, because spike-specific TCR depth and breadth did not differ between schedules. Samples from vaccinated people were obtained from the UK trials COV001 and COV002, which included a single-blind randomized controlled phase 2/3 trial of AZD1222 (ChAdOx1 nCoV-19) in healthy adults. Trial participant PBMC samples were collected at day 0 and day 28 after the second dose for TCRbeta chain sequencing. This sample comprised peripheral blood, obtained 28 days after the second AZD1222 dose. This receptor was taken from an adult who received the AZD1222 COVID-19 vaccine.

The DNA is TGTGCCAGCAGTGAAGCGGCTTGGCGATTGCACTATGGCTACACCTTC. This gives the protein CASSEAAWRLHYGYTF. The chain couples TRBV6-1 to TRBJ1-2; confidence is insufficient to name the D gene. The germline V gene specifies MNHNS as CDR1 and SASEGT as CDR2. V gives up 0 bases and J gives up 3 bases, and the segment between their germline ends measures 14 bases. From its cysteine to its phenylalanine, the CDR3 spans 16 amino acids. Only the CDR3 DNA stays, 48 bases, in frame from base 1.